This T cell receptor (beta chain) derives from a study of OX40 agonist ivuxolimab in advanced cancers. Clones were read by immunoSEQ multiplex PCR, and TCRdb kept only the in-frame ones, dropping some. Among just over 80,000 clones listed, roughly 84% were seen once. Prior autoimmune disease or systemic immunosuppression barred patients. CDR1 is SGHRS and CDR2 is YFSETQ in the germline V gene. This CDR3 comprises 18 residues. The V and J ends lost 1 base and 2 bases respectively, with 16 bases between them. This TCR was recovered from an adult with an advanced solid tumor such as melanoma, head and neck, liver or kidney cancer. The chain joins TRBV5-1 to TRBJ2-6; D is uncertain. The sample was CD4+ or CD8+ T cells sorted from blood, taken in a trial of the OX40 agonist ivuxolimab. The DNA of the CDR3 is TGCGCCAGCAGCTTGTTGGGGAATTCAGGTACTGGGGCCAACGTCCTGACTTTC. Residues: CASSLLGNSGTGANVLTF.